Following are 32 T cell receptor beta chains from one sample sequenced in a study of cytotoxic CD8 clonotypes in ibrutinib-treated CLL (dated by TCRdb to the early 2020s). The sample's time point label, decoded: approximately twelve months on ibrutinib. Library generation was performed with the immunoSEQ multiplex PCR assay. Drawn from immuneACCESS, this table holds only the in-frame rearrangements with V and J called that TCRdb kept. Clones are partly lost; checked studies trace under half to an unresolved V gene and leave the rest unexplained. The sample data list over 200,000 clones, and 70% of these were observed just once. In total, the top ten clones hold approximately 5.9% of the sample. This material consisted of PBMCs, taken after 12 months of ibrutinib treatment. All receptors derive from a human donor with chronic lymphocytic leukemia.

The chain uses TRBV9 and TRBJ2-3; TRBD1 is a possible D gene (5 bases). Germline V gene lookup returns CDR1 SGDLS and CDR2 YYNGEE. Trimming took 0 bases from V and 0 from J, leaving 11 bases between them. CDR3 length: 16 amino acids. In nucleotides, the CDR3 is TGTGCCAGCAGCGTAGTCGACAGCCGAAGCACAGATACGCAGTATTTT. Amino acids: CASSVVDSRSTDTQYF.

The CDR3 loop is CASSLLVREVYTF. CDR3 in DNA: TGTGCCAGCAGCTTACTGGTCAGGGAGGTCTACACCTTC. This sequence joins TRBV7-3 and TRBJ1-2; perhaps TRBD1 as D (5 bases). V lost 2 bases and J 10 bases, leaving 14 bases between the germline ends. This CDR3 is built from 13 residues. Germline assignment: CDR1 SGHTA and CDR2 FQGTGA.

The chain has TRBV29-1 and TRBJ2-1; 7 nucleotides align to TRBD2. Germline V gives CDR1 SQVTM, CDR2 ANQGSEA. This CDR3 contains 13 residues. With V trimmed by 3 bases and J by 6 bases, 5 bases remained unmatched. DNA for the CDR3: TGCAGCGTTGACCCCGGGAGGATCAATGAGCAGTTCTTC. Translated: CSVDPGRINEQFF.

The chain uses TRBV6-5 and TRBJ2-2, with a tentative D call TRBD2 (5 bases). Trimming removed 6 bases at V and 3 bases at J, with 11 bases between. CDR1 is MNHEY, CDR2 SVGAGI, per germline. The length of the CDR3 is 14 residues. The CDR3, as DNA: TGTGCCAGCAGGCTCAAGGACTACACCGGGGAGCTGTTTTTT. Translated: CASRLKDYTGELFF.

The chain couples TRBV9 to TRBJ2-5, with 8 bases that match TRBD2. CDR1 and CDR2 (germline): SGDLS, YYNGEE. The CDR3 contains 15 residues. The V segment lost 2 bases and the J segment 3 bases; nucleotides outside the gene matches: 6. CDR3 loop: CASSVSAGGKETQYF. CDR3 nucleotide sequence: TGTGCCAGCAGCGTTTCTGCGGGAGGTAAAGAGACCCAGTACTTC.

In its sample, this clone was seen a few times. The rearrangement joins TRBV9 to TRBJ2-1, with unresolved D. V lost 0 bases to trimming and J lost 9 bases, with 13 bases between them. This CDR3 has 14 amino acids. Germline V lookup: CDR1 SGDLS, CDR2 YYNGEE. CDR3: CASSVGVIGSEQFF. The DNA for the CDR3 is TGTGCCAGCAGCGTAGGGGTCATAGGTAGTGAGCAGTTCTTC.

This clone was counted a single time. V is TRBV5-1 and J is TRBJ2-5; either TRBD1 or TRBD2 may fit D (5 bases each). V dropped 5 bases and J dropped 4 bases, with 15 bases sitting between them. The germline CDR1 and CDR2 sequences are SGHRS and YFSETQ. The CDR3 covers 14 residues. CDR3 coding DNA: TGCGCCAGCAGGGGGGACGAGTTGGGAGAGACCCAGTACTTC. Its translation is CASRGDELGETQYF.

The chain has TRBV6-5 and TRBJ1-1, with a possible D match to TRBD1 (5 bases). Germline CDR1 MNHEY, CDR2 SVGAGI. The CDR3 spans 14 residues. V lost 5 bases to trimming and J lost 5 bases, with 15 bases between them. DNA of the CDR3: TGTGCCAGCAGTCGGGACTCCCTAAGGACTGAAGCTTTCTTT. As protein: CASSRDSLRTEAFF.

This clone was observed a single time. CDR3 nucleotide sequence: TGTGCCTGGAGTCCGGGACAACACTATCAGCCCCAGCATTTT. Translation: CAWSPGQHYQPQHF. V usage is TRBV30 and J usage is TRBJ1-5; D is perhaps TRBD1 (6 bases). Germline lookup yields CDR1 GTSNPN and CDR2 SVGIG (reference sequence). V was clipped by 2 bases and J by 5 bases, with 13 bases between them. The CDR3 loop spans 14 amino acids.

The chain employs TRBV7-9 and TRBJ2-7; 8 bases align to TRBD2. Germline lookup yields CDR1 SEHNR and CDR2 FQNEAQ (reference sequence). The CDR3 is 12 amino acids. V gave up 8 bases and J gave up 13 bases; unmatched junction bases: 13. For the CDR3, the DNA is TGTGCCAGCGACATACCGGGACTAGTTACCTACTTC. Protein product: CASDIPGLVTYF.

V and J are TRBV6-5 and TRBJ1-6; possibly TRBD1 for D (6 bases). Germline V gene lookup returns CDR1 MNHEY and CDR2 SVGAGI. Trimming took 6 bases from V and 7 from J, leaving 13 bases between them. The CDR3 is 14 amino acids. DNA for the CDR3: TGTGCCAGCAGGTCAACAGGGCGGAATTCACCCCTCCACTTT. The encoded protein is CASRSTGRNSPLHF.

This clone was counted many times. The chain has TRBV18 and TRBJ1-2, with D possibly TRBD1 on 5 matching bases. There are 13 residues in the CDR3. Germline loops: CDR1 KGHSH, CDR2 LQKENI. The CDR3 DNA reads as TGTGCTGGGACGGACCCCAGCGGGTATGGCTACACCTTC. It encodes CAGTDPSGYGYTF.

This chain connects TRBV13 to TRBJ2-6; no clear D gene. Looked up from germline, CDR1 is PRHDT and CDR2 is FYEKMQ (reference sequence). The V and J ends lost 1 base and 0 bases respectively, with 4 bases between them. This CDR3 has 15 amino acids. For the CDR3, the DNA is TGTGCCAGCAGCTTAGCGCCCTCTGGGGCCAACGTCCTGACTTTC. Its translation: CASSLAPSGANVLTF.

The gene calls are TRBV9 and TRBJ1-2; no firm D call. The V end lost 2 bases, the J end lost 3 bases, and 11 bases lay between the germline ends. In germline, CDR1 is SGDLS, CDR2 YYNGEE. CDR3 length: 14 amino acids. The CDR3 sequence: CASSVGRRHYGYTF. The CDR3 DNA is TGTGCCAGCAGCGTGGGCAGGAGACACTATGGCTACACCTTC. Based on the CDR3 plus reference TRBV9 and TRBJ1-2, the full variable domain is DSGVTQTPKHLITATGQRVTLRCSPRSGDLSVYWYQQSLDQGLQFLIQYYNGEERAKGNILERFSAQQFPDLHSELNLSSLELGDSALYFCASSVGRRHYGYTFGSGTRLTVV.

This chain uses TRBV15 with TRBJ2-1; no clear D. Trimming pared 4 bases from V and 7 bases from J, leaving 8 bases between. This CDR3 contains 12 residues. Germline-derived CDR1 and CDR2 are LNHNV and YYDKDF (reference sequence). For the CDR3, the DNA is TGTGCCACCAGCAAATTCGCGAATGAGCAGTTCTTC. Its protein product is CATSKFANEQFF.

The rearrangement links TRBV5-6 to TRBJ1-4, with D perhaps matching TRBD1 (6 bases). The CDR3 is 15 residues long. Trimming cost V 4 bases and J 5 bases, with 15 bases left between them. In germline, CDR1 is SGHDT, CDR2 YYEEEE. In nucleotides, the CDR3 is TGTGCCAGCAGCCTCATACAGGGATCAAATGAAAAACTGTTTTTT. It codes for CASSLIQGSNEKLFF.

This clone was recorded a few times. The chain joins TRBV5-1 to TRBJ1-2; 8 bases are a match to TRBD1. Germline trimming cut 0 bases from V and 1 base from J; bases unmatched to any gene: 8. The CDR3 has 17 amino acids. Germline V gene lookup returns CDR1 SGHRS and CDR2 YFSETQ. The DNA of the CDR3 is TGCGCCAGCAGCTTGGCAGGAGGGGACAGGCTTAACTATGGCTACACCTTC. This translates into CASSLAGGDRLNYGYTF.

The chain recombines TRBV9 with TRBJ2-3, with D perhaps matching TRBD1 (5 bases). The ends were cut back, 4 bases at V and 6 bases at J, with 15 bases in the middle. CDR3 length: 14 amino acids. In germline, CDR1 is SGDLS, CDR2 YYNGEE. CDR3 amino acids: CASSLQGGWDTQYF. Written as DNA, the CDR3 is TGTGCCAGCAGCCTGCAGGGTGGATGGGATACGCAGTATTTT.

The chain employs TRBV19 and TRBJ1-5; 7 bases are a match to TRBD1. Losses at the gene ends were 9 bases for V and 5 bases for J; bases not matched to a gene: 4. Germline values: CDR1 LNHDA, CDR2 SQIVND (reference sequence). The CDR3 consists of 12 residues. As DNA, the CDR3 is TGTGCCAGCAACAGGGGATATCAGCCCCAGCATTTT. Its protein is CASNRGYQPQHF.

V is TRBV6-5 and J is TRBJ1-1; D call uncertain. Germline V gives CDR1 MNHEY, CDR2 SVGAGI. This CDR3 contains 15 residues. V lost 4 bases, J lost 5 bases, and 17 bases lay in between. The CDR3 loop reads CASSSFELAWTEAFF. The CDR3 coding sequence is TGTGCCAGCAGTTCCTTTGAGTTGGCATGGACTGAAGCTTTCTTT.

V and J are TRBV7-3 and TRBJ2-2; D uncertain. V was trimmed by 0 bases and J by 6 bases, leaving 14 bases between them. Germline V CDR1 and CDR2: SGHTA, FQGTGA. CDR3 length: 16 amino acids. Here the CDR3 DNA reads TGTGCCAGCAGCTTAACGTTGAGTAGTTTGGCCGGGGAGCTGTTTTTT. It is translated as CASSLTLSSLAGELFF. Looking up the rest from reference TRBV7-3 and TRBJ2-2 gives the full variable domain: GAGVSQTPSNKVTEKGKYVELRCDPISGHTALYWYRQSLGQGPEFLIYFQGTGAADDSGLPNDRFFAVRPEGSVSTLKIQRTERGDSAVYLCASSLTLSSLAGELFFGEGSRLTVL.

The rearrangement uses TRBV6-6 and TRBJ1-5, with D tentatively TRBD1 (5 bases). The CDR3 spans 14 residues. V was clipped by 0 bases and J by 7 bases, with 10 bases between them. CDR1 is MNHNY and CDR2 is SVGAGI in the germline V gene (reference sequence). The CDR3 nucleotides are TGTGCCAGCAGTTACTCGCAGGGCTACCAGCCCCAGCATTTT. Translation gives CASSYSQGYQPQHF.

This clone appeared once. The chain recombines TRBV27 with TRBJ1-1, with 7 positions matching TRBD1. The CDR3 is 13 amino acids. V gave up 4 bases and J gave up 3 bases; unmatched junction bases: 2. Germline-derived CDR1 and CDR2 are MNHEY and SMNVEV (reference sequence). The CDR3 here is CASSYTGDTEAFF. The CDR3 bases are TGTGCCAGCAGTTATACAGGGGACACTGAAGCTTTCTTT.

The chain employs TRBV5-4 and TRBJ1-1, with a weak D call TRBD1 (6 bases). CDR1 and CDR2 (germline): SGHNT, YYREEE (reference sequence). The CDR3 spans 16 residues. Between the trimmed V and J ends, which lost 4 bases and 5 bases, there was a span of 21 bases. The CDR3 bases are TGTGCCAGCAGCCCGGCGGGGGCCCGAACAGGGACTGAAGCTTTCTTT. This gives the protein CASSPAGARTGTEAFF.

The V call is TRBV9, the J call TRBJ2-5, with 12 bases aligning to TRBD1. Germline V gene sequence: CDR1 SGDLS, CDR2 YYNGEE. CDR3 length: 20 amino acids. V was pared by 0 bases and J by 5 bases, with 17 bases of the junction left unmatched. The CDR3 DNA is TGTGCCAGCAGCGTAGGGGACAGGGGGCGGCGGGAGAATTTTAACGAGACCCAGTACTTC. Its protein is CASSVGDRGRRENFNETQYF. Based on the CDR3 plus reference TRBV9 and TRBJ2-5, the full variable domain is DSGVTQTPKHLITATGQRVTLRCSPRSGDLSVYWYQQSLDQGLQFLIQYYNGEERAKGNILERFSAQQFPDLHSELNLSSLELGDSALYFCASSVGDRGRRENFNETQYFGPGTRLLVL.

This chain uses TRBV19 with TRBJ1-1; tentative D call: TRBD1 (5 bases). The CDR3 is 13 amino acids. V was shortened by 6 bases and J by 4 bases, with 12 bases between the two germline ends. Germline V CDR1 and CDR2: LNHDA, SQIVND (reference sequence). CDR3 residues: CASREGTVTEAFF. CDR3 nucleotide sequence: TGTGCCAGTAGGGAGGGGACTGTCACTGAAGCTTTCTTT.

This chain links TRBV7-9 with TRBJ1-1; D not resolved. Trimming removed 3 bases at V and 4 bases at J, with 6 bases between. The CDR3 consists of 12 residues. Germline CDR1 is SEHNR and CDR2 is FQNEAQ (reference sequence). The CDR3 region is CASSFRPTEAFF. The CDR3 DNA reads TGTGCCAGCAGCTTTAGGCCCACTGAAGCTTTCTTT.

This clone was observed many times. The rearrangement joins TRBV9 to TRBJ2-1; 14 bases are a match to TRBD2. V lost 3 bases, J lost 5 bases, and 10 bases stayed unmatched. The CDR3 sequence is 18 residues long. The germline V gene has CDR1 SGDLS and CDR2 YYNGEE. The CDR3 loop is CASSDQGLAGEGHNEQFF. DNA for the CDR3: TGTGCCAGCAGCGACCAGGGACTAGCGGGAGAGGGACACAATGAGCAGTTCTTC.

The chain has TRBV12-5 and TRBJ1-5; the D gene is possibly TRBD1 (5 bases). The CDR3 has 16 amino acids. V dropped 0 bases and J dropped 3 bases, with 12 bases sitting between them. The germline V gene has CDR1 LGHNT and CDR2 FRNRAP. The CDR3 protein is CASGLVLDRNNQPQHF. DNA for the CDR3: TGTGCTAGTGGTTTGGTCCTTGACAGAAACAATCAGCCCCAGCATTTT.

The chain combines TRBV6-5 with TRBJ2-7, with TRBD1 identical over 8 bases. Germline V gene lookup returns CDR1 MNHEY and CDR2 SVGAGI. The CDR3 sequence is 13 residues long. With 0 bases clipped from V and 12 bases from J, the junction kept 7 bases outside the gene matches. In DNA form, the CDR3 reads TGTGCCAGCAGTTACTCGGACAGGGTAAATCGGTACTTC. This codes for CASSYSDRVNRYF.

V usage is TRBV4-1 and J usage is TRBJ1-4; D remains ambiguous. Germline V gene lookup returns CDR1 MGHRA and CDR2 YSYEKL. With 2 bases removed from V and 8 bases from J, the gap between germline ends came to 18 bases. This CDR3 has 16 amino acids. CDR3 in DNA: TGCGCCAGCAGCCAATTCCTAATGGGCGTGGACGAAAAACTGTTTTTT. Translated, it gives CASSQFLMGVDEKLFF.

In its sample, this clone was seen many times. V usage is TRBV19 and J usage is TRBJ1-3; 11 nucleotides align to TRBD1. The V gene's germline CDR1 is LNHDA and CDR2 SQIVND (reference sequence). CDR3 length equals 15 residues. V dropped 6 bases and J dropped 2; count of bases not matched to a gene: 3. CDR3 protein: CASRGQGVAGNTIYF. The CDR3 DNA is TGTGCCAGTAGGGGACAGGGGGTGGCTGGAAACACCATATATTTT. The full variable domain, rest sourced from reference TRBV19 and TRBJ1-3, is DGGITQSPKYLFRKEGQNVTLSCEQNLNHDAMYWYRQDPGQGLRLIYYSQIVNDFQKGDIAEGYSVSREKKESFPLTVTSAQKNPTAFYLCASRGQGVAGNTIYFGEGSWLTVV.